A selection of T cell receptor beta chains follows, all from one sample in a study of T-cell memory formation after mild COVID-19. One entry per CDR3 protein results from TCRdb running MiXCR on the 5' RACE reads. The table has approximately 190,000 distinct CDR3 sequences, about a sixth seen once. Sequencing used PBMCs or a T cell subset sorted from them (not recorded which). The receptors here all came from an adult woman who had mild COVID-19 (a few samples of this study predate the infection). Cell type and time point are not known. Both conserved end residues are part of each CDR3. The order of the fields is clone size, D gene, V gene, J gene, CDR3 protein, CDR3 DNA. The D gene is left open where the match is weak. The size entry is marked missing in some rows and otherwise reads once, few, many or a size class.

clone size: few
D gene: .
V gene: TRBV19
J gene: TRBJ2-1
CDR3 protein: CASSIGGGNEQFF
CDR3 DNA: TGTGCCAGTAGTATAGGGGGCGGGAATGAGCAGTTCTTC

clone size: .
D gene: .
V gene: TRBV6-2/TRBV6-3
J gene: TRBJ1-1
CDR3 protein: CASSYRRPLNTEAFF
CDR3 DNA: TGTGCCAGCAGTTACCGAAGGCCCCTGAACACTGAAGCTTTCTTT

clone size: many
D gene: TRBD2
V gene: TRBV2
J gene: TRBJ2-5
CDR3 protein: CASSAGGNQETQYF
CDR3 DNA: TGTGCCAGCAGTGCGGGGGGAAACCAAGAGACCCAGTACTTC

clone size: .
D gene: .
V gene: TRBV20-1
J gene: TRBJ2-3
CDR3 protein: CSARFGPPGATDTQYF
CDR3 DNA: TGCAGTGCTAGATTCGGTCCCCCGGGGGCCACAGATACGCAGTATTTT

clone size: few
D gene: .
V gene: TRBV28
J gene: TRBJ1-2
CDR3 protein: CASHRGRDGYTF
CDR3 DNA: TGTGCCAGCCATCGGGGTCGAGATGGCTACACCTTC

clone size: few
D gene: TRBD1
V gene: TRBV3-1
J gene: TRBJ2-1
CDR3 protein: CASSPRQGGSYNEQFF
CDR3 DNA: TGTGCCAGCAGCCCTCGACAGGGGGGCTCCTACAATGAGCAGTTCTTC

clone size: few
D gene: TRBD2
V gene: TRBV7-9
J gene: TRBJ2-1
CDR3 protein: CASSLFTSGRGPYNEQFF
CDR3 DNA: TGTGCCAGCAGCTTATTCACTAGCGGGAGGGGACCCTACAATGAGCAGTTCTTC

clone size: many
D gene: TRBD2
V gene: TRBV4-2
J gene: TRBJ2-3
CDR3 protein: CASSHSGRDTDTQYF
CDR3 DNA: TGTGCCAGCAGCCATAGCGGGAGGGACACAGATACGCAGTATTTT

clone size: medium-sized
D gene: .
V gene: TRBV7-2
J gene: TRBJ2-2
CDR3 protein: CASSPRPQNTGELFF
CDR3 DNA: TGTGCCAGCAGCCCTCGACCGCAGAACACCGGGGAGCTGTTTTTT

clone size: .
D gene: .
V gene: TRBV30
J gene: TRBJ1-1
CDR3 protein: CAWSASSTEAFF
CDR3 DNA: TGTGCCTGGAGCGCTAGCAGTACTGAAGCTTTCTTT

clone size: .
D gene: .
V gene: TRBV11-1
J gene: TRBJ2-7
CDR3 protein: CASSLVPDSVYEQYF
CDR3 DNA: TGTGCCAGCAGCTTAGTGCCCGACAGCGTCTACGAGCAGTACTTC

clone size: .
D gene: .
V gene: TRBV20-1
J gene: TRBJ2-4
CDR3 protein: CSASRLFGAKNIQYF
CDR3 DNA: TGCAGTGCTAGCCGACTGTTTGGAGCCAAAAACATTCAGTACTTC

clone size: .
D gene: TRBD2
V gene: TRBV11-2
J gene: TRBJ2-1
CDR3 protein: CASSRRLGTSGWVGGNEQFF
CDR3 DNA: TGTGCCAGCAGCCGCCGGTTGGGAACTAGCGGGTGGGTCGGAGGCAATGAGCAGTTCTTC

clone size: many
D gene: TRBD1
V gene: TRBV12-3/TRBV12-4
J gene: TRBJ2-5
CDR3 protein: CASSLNRGYQETQYF
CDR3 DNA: TGTGCCAGCAGTTTAAACAGGGGGTATCAAGAGACCCAGTACTTC

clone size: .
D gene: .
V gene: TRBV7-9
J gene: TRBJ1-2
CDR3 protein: CASSLTGHTNYGYTF
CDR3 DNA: TGTGCCAGCAGCTTAACGGGACATACTAACTATGGCTACACCTTC

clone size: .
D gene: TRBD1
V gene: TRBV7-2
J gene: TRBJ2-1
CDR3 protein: CASSSTGTGGREQFF
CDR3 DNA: TGTGCCAGCAGCTCGACCGGGACAGGGGGTCGTGAGCAGTTCTTC

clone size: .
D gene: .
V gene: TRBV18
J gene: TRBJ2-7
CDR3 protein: CASSPIEPPYEQYF
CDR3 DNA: TGTGCCAGCTCACCAATCGAGCCACCCTACGAGCAGTACTTC

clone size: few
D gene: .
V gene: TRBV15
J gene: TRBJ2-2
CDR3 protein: CATSSGRAGELFF
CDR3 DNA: TGTGCCACCAGTTCGGGTCGGGCCGGGGAGCTGTTTTTT

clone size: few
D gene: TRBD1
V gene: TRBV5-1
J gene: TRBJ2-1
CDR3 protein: CASSLGGQGYNEQFF
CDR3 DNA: TGCGCCAGCAGCTTGGGTGGACAGGGATACAATGAGCAGTTCTTC

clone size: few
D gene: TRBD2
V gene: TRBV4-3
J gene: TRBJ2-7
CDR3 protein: CASSHLGLAGGPGEQYF
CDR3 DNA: TGCGCCAGCAGCCACTTAGGACTAGCGGGAGGGCCGGGCGAGCAGTACTTC

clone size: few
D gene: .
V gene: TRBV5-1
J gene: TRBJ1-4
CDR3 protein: CASSLDEKLFF
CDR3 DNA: TGCGCCAGCAGCTTGGACGAAAAACTGTTTTTT

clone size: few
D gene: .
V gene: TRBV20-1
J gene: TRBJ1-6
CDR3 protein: CSARDLEQGLSPLHF
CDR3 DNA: TGCAGTGCTAGAGATTTGGAACAGGGTTTATCACCCCTCCACTTT

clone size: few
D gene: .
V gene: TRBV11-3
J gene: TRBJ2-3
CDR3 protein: CASSSGLTPTDTQYF
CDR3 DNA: TGTGCCAGCAGCTCGGGACTCACCCCCACAGATACGCAGTATTTT

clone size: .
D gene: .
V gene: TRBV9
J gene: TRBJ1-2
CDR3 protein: CASSVDGRLDYGYTF
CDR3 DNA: TGTGCCAGCAGCGTAGACGGGAGATTAGACTATGGCTACACCTTC

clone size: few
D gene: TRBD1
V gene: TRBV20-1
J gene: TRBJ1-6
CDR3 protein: CSASFRGPNSPLHF
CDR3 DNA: TGCAGTGCTAGCTTCAGGGGGCCTAATTCACCCCTCCACTTT

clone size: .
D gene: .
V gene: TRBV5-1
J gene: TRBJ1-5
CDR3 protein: CASSHSGGVDQPQHF
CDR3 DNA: TGCGCCAGCAGTCACTCGGGGGGCGTGGATCAGCCCCAGCATTTT